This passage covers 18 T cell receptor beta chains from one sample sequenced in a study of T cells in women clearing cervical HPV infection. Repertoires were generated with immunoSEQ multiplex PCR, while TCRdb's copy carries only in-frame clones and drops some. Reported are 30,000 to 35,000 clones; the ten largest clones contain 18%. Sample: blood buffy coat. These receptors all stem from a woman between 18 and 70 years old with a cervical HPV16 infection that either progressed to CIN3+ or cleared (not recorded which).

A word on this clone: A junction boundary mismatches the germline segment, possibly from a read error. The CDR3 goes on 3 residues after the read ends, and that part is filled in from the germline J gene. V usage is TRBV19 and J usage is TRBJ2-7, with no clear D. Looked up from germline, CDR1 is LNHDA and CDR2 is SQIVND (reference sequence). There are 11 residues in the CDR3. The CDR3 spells CATSIRNEQYF. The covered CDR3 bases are TGTGCCACTAGTATCAGAAACGAG.

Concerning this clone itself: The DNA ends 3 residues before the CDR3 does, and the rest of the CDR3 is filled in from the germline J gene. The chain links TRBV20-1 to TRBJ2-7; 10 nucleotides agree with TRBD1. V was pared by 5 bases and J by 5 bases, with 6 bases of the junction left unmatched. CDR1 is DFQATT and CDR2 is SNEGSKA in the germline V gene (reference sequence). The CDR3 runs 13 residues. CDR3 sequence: CSAARQGADEQYF. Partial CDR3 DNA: TGCAGTGCTGCTAGACAGGGGGCGGACGAG.

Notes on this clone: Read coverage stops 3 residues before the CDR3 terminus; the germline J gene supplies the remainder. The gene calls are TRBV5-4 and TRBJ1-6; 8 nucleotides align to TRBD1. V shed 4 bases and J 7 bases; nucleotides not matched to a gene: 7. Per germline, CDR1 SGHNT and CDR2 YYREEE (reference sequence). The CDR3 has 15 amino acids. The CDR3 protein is CASSPLQGGNSPLHF. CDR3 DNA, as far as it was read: TGTGCCAGCAGCCCTCTACAGGGGGGAAATTCACCC. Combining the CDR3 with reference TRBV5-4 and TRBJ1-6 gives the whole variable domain ETGVTQSPTHLIKTRGQQVTLRCSSQSGHNTVSWYQQALGQGPQFIFQYYREEENGRGNFPPRFSGLQFPNYSSELNVNALELDDSALYLCASSPLQGGNSPLHFGNGTRLTVT.

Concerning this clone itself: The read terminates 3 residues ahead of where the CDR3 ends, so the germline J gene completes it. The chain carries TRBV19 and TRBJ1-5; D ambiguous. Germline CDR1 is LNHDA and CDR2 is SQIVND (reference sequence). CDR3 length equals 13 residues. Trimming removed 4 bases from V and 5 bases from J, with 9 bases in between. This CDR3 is CASSTAYDQPQHF. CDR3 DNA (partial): TGTGCCAGTAGTACCGCGTATGATCAGCCC.

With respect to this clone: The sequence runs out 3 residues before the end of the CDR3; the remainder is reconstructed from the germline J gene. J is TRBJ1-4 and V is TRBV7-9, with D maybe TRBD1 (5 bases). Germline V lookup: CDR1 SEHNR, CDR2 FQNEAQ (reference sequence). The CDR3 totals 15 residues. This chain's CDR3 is CASSPGFWGNSPLFF. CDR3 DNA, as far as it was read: TGTGCCAGCAGCCCAGGGTTCTGGGGCAATTCACCA.

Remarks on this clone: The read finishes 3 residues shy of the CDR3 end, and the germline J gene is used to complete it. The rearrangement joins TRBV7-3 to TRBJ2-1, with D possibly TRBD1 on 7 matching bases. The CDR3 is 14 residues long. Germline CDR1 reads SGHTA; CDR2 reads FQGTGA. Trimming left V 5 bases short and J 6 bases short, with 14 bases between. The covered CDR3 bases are TGTGCCAGCAGCCGGGGACAGCGGGTCAATGAG. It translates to CASSRGQRVNE. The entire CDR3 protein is CASSRGQRVNEQFF.

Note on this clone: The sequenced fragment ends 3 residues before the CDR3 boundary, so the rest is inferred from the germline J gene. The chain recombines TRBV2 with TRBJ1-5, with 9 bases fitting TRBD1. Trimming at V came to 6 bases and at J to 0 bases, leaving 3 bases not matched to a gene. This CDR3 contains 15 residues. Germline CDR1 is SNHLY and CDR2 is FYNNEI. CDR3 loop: CASRGQGNSNQPQHF. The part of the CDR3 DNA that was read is TGTGCCAGCAGGGGACAGGGAAATAGCAATCAGCCC.

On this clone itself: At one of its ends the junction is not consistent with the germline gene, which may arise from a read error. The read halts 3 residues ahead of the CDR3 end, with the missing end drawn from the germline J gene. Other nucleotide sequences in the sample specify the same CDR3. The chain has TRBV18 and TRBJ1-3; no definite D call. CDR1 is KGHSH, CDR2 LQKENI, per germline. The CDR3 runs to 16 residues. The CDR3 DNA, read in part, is TGTGCCAGCTCATCAGGTGGAGGAAGGGCTGGAAACACA. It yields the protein CASSSGGGRAGNT. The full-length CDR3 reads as CASSSGGGRAGNTIYF.

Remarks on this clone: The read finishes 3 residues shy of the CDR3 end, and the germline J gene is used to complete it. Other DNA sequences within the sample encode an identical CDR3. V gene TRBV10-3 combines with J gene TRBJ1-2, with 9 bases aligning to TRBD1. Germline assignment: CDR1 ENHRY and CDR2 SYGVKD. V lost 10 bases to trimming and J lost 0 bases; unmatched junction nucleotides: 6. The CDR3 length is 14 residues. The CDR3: CATTGTGSNYGYTF. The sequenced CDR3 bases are TGTGCCACGACAGGGACAGGGTCTAACTATGGC.

CDR3 sequence reads: CASSSVGSYNEQFF. The CDR3 DNA, read in part, is TGTGCCAGCAGCTCGGTCGGGTCCTACAATGAG. The rearrangement uses TRBV11-3 and TRBJ2-1; D gene unclear. Read data end 3 residues before the CDR3 end; the end is taken from the germline J gene. Germline V CDR1 and CDR2: SGHNT, YENEEA. Trimming stripped 4 bases from V and 1 base from J, with 8 bases between. The CDR3 consists of 14 residues.

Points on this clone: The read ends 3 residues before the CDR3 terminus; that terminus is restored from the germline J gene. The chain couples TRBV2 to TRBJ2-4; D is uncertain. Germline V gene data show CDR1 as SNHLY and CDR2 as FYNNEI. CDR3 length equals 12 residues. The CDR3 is CASASDTYDQYF. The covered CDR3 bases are TGTGCCAGCGCGAGTGATACGTACGAT.

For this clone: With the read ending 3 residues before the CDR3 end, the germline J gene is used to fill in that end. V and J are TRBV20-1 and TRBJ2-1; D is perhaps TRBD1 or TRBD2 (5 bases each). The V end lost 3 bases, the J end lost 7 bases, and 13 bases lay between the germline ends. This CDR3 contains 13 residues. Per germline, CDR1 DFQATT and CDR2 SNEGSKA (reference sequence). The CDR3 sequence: CSARSQGENEQFF. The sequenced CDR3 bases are TGCAGTGCTAGGTCCCAGGGAGAAAATGAG.

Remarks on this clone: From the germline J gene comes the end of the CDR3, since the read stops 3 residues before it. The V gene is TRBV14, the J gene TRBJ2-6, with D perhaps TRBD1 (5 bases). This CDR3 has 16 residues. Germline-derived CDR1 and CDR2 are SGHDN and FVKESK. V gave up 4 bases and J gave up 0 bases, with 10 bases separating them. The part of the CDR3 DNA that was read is TGTGCCAGCAGCCTAGGACACAACTCTGGGGCCAACGTC. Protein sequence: CASSLGHNSGANV. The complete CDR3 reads CASSLGHNSGANVLTF.

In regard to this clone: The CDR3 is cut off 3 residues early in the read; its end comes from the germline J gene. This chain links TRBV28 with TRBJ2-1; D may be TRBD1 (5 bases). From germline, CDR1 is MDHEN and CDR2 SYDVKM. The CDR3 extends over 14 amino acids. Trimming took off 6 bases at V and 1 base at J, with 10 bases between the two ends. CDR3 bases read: TGTGCCAGCAGGTCAGGGTCTTCCTACAATGAG. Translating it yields CASRSGSSYNE. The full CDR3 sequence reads CASRSGSSYNEQFF.

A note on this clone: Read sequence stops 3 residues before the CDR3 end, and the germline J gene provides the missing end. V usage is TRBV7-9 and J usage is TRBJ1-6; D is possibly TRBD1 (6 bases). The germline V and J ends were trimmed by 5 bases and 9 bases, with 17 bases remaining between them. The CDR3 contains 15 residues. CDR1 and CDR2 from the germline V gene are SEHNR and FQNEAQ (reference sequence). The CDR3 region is CASSPGQGSTSPLHF. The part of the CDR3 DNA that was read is TGTGCCAGCAGCCCCGGCCAGGGGTCCACTTCACCC.

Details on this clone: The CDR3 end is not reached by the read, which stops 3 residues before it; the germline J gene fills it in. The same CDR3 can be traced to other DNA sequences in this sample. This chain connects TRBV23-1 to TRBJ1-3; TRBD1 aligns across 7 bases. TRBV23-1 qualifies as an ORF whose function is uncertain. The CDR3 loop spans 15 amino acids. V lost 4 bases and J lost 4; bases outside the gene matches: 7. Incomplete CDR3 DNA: TGCGCCAGCAGTCCTTATACAGGGGCCGGAAACACC. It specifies CASSPYTGAGNT. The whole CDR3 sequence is CASSPYTGAGNTIYF.

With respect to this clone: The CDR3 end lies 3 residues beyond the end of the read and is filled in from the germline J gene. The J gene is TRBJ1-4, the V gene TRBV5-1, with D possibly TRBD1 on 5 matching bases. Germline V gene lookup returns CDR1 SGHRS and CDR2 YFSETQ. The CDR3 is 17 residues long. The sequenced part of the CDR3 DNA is TGCGCCAGCAGCTTGGAAGTTAGTGTCCCTGGGGCCAACGTA. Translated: CASSLEVSVPGANV. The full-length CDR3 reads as CASSLEVSVPGANVLFF.

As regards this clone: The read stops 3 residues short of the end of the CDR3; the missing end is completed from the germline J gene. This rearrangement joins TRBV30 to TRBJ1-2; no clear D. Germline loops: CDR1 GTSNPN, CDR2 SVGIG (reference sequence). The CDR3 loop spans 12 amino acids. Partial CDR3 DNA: TGTGCCTGGAAGGTAGCAAGCTACGAC. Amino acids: CAWKVASYD. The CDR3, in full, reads CAWKVASYDYTF. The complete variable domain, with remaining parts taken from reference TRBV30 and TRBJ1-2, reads SQTIHQWPATLVQPVGSPLSLECTVEGTSNPNLYWYRQAAGRGLQLLFYSVGIGQISSEVPQNLSASRPQDRQFILSSKKLLLSDSGFYLCAWKVASYDYTFGSGTRLTVV.